These 11 T cell receptor beta chains share one sample of origin, sequenced in a study of blood T cell repertoires in COVID-19. TCRdb's table, derived via immunoSEQ multiplex PCR, lists solely in-frame clones and lacks some. Counted here are about 76,000 clones, approximately 85% occurring once; the ten biggest clones make up over 9.5%. Material for sequencing was peripheral blood. These receptors were collected from a man aged 55-75 years with COVID-19, enrolled during active disease.

The V call is TRBV9, the J call TRBJ2-7, with a weak D call TRBD1 (5 bases). Germline V gives CDR1 SGDLS, CDR2 YYNGEE. Trimming removed 3 bases from V and 9 bases from J, with 16 bases in between. The CDR3 length is 13 residues. CDR3 protein: CASSEDGAFGQYF. CDR3 sequence (DNA): TGTGCCAGCAGCGAGGATGGGGCATTCGGGCAGTACTTC.

The rearrangement joins TRBV11-3 to TRBJ2-5; weak D call: TRBD1 (5 bases). The germline V gene encodes CDR1 SGHNT and CDR2 YENEEA. The CDR3 length is 13 residues. The V and J ends lost 1 base and 5 bases respectively, with 8 bases between them. CDR3 in DNA: TGTGCCAGCAGCTTAGGACAGAAGGAGACCCAGTACTTC. The encoded protein is CASSLGQKETQYF. The entire variable domain, with the rest obtained from reference TRBV11-3 and TRBJ2-5, is as follows: EAGVVQSPRYKIIEKKQPVAFWCNPISGHNTLYWYLQNLGQGPELLIRYENEEAVDDSQLPKDRFSAERLKGVDSTLKIQPAELGDSAVYLCASSLGQKETQYFGPGTRLLVL.

The chain couples TRBV4-1 to TRBJ1-2, with a weak D call TRBD1 (5 bases). The CDR3 totals 15 residues. Trimming left V 1 base short and J 4 bases short, with 13 bases between. The V gene's germline CDR1 is MGHRA and CDR2 YSYEKL. The CDR3 DNA reads as TGCGCCAGCAGCCAAGCGGGTGGACATGTCTATGGCTACACCTTC. As protein: CASSQAGGHVYGYTF.

V is TRBV19 and J is TRBJ1-5, with TRBD1 matching 7 bases. The CDR3 totals 17 residues. Germline-derived CDR1 and CDR2 are LNHDA and SQIVND (reference sequence). Unmatched junction bases numbered 13, after V lost 6 bases and J lost 2 bases. The DNA of the CDR3 is TGTGCCAGTAGGAAATATAACCAGGGGGATGGCAATCAGCCCCAGCATTTT. As protein: CASRKYNQGDGNQPQHF. Variable domain in full (rest from reference TRBV19 and TRBJ1-5): DGGITQSPKYLFRKEGQNVTLSCEQNLNHDAMYWYRQDPGQGLRLIYYSQIVNDFQKGDIAEGYSVSREKKESFPLTVTSAQKNPTAFYLCASRKYNQGDGNQPQHFGDGTRLSIL.

The V call is TRBV7-3, the J call TRBJ1-5, with 7 bases aligning to TRBD1. The germline V gene has CDR1 SGHTA and CDR2 FQGTGA. The trim removed 5 bases at V and 1 base at J, leaving 5 bases unmatched. CDR3 length: 15 residues. DNA for the CDR3: TGTGCCAGCAGCGAACCGGGACAGAGCAATCAGCCCCAGCATTTT. Protein product: CASSEPGQSNQPQHF.

The CDR3: CASSYPENTEAFF. Here the CDR3 DNA reads TGTGCCAGCAGCTACCCAGAGAACACTGAAGCTTTCTTT. The rearrangement links TRBV3-1 (or the pseudogene TRBV3-2) to TRBJ1-1; D uncertain. The CDR3 length is 13 residues. Germline loops: CDR1 LGHDT, CDR2 YNNKEL (reference sequence). V lost 5 bases and J 1 base, leaving 8 bases between the germline ends.

The chain employs TRBV28 and TRBJ1-3, with D hard to call. In germline, CDR1 is MDHEN, CDR2 SYDVKM. The CDR3 consists of 15 residues. With 3 bases removed from V and 0 bases from J, the gap between germline ends came to 9 bases. CDR3 bases: TGTGCCAGCAGTTTTGATCCCGGCTCTGGAAACACCATATATTTT. Amino acids: CASSFDPGSGNTIYF.

This chain joins TRBV6-5 and TRBJ1-1; D gene unclear. This CDR3 spans 12 amino acids. Trimming pared 3 bases from V and 1 base from J, leaving 3 bases between. Germline CDR1 and CDR2: MNHEY and SVGAGI. For the CDR3, the DNA is TGTGCCAGCAGTTATCAGAACACTGAAGCTTTCTTT. Amino acids: CASSYQNTEAFF.

V and J are TRBV6-5 and TRBJ1-6; D call uncertain. The length of the CDR3 is 14 residues. V dropped 0 bases and J dropped 5 bases, with 5 bases sitting between them. Germline CDR1 is MNHEY and CDR2 is SVGAGI. CDR3 loop: CASSYSPDNSPLHF. The CDR3 nucleotides read TGTGCCAGCAGTTACTCCCCAGATAATTCACCCCTCCACTTT.

This clone was recorded once. The J gene is TRBJ1-1, the V gene TRBV12-5; D call uncertain. CDR1 and CDR2 from the germline V gene are LGHNT and FRNRAP. The CDR3 runs to 12 residues. Trimming removed 9 bases at V and 0 bases at J, with 8 bases between. In DNA, the CDR3 is TGTGCTAGCCGGGAGATGAACACTGAAGCTTTCTTT. Translated: CASREMNTEAFF.

J is TRBJ1-2 and V is TRBV6-5; D gene unclear. Per germline, CDR1 MNHEY and CDR2 SVGAGI. This CDR3 has 14 residues. Trimming cost V 0 bases and J 0 bases, with 5 bases left between them. This CDR3 reads CASSYSVANYGYTF. CDR3 coding DNA: TGTGCCAGCAGTTACTCCGTAGCTAACTATGGCTACACCTTC.